The clone carrying this T cell receptor beta chain showed up just a few times. Antigen specificity is unknown. The data were obtained in a study of post-analysis software for immune sequencing data. The wider study: Recorded subtypes: relapsing-remitting, secondary progressive, progressive-relapsing; some patients unannotated. Whole-study results and caveats: Roughly five TRBV segments appeared more often in patients than in controls, and TRBV5-6, TRBV5-1 and TRBV20-1 were among these. Samples from a shared batch, those prepared together, strongly co-clustered by F measure.

TCR beta cDNA libraries included unique molecular identifiers. T cells numbering about 0.9 to 11 million yielded about 500,000 cDNA molecules. Each CDR3 protein gets one entry after TCRdb re-called the PCR reads with MiXCR. The sample carries roughly 670,000 distinct CDR3 sequences, approximately 60% recorded once. Trimming pared 4 bases from V and 8 bases from J, leaving 6 bases between. From germline, CDR1 is ENHRY and CDR2 SYGVKD. The CDR3 has 11 amino acids. This rearrangement joins TRBV10-3 to TRBJ2-1; D gene unclear. The clonotype comes from a girl under 10 years old with multiple sclerosis. The specimen sequenced was blood. CDR3 amino acids: CAISAGYEQFF. The CDR3 nucleotides are TGTGCCATCAGTGCTGGTTATGAGCAGTTCTTC.